This T cell receptor (beta chain) was obtained from a study of cytomegalovirus exposure and HLA in healthy donors. The germline V gene encodes CDR1 SNHLY and CDR2 FYNNEI. The length of the CDR3 is 12 residues. Trimming cost V 0 bases and J 6 bases, with 6 bases left between them. Both 60 Vbeta primers and 13 Jbeta primers went into the PCR. Libraries were prepared by immunoSEQ multiplex PCR; TCRdb keeps only in-frame clonotypes and omits some of them. In all, the sample yields 100,000 or so clones. This clonotype was obtained from a man aged 45 to 65 in good health and CMV-seronegative. Sequencing was carried out using PBMCs. V is TRBV2 and J is TRBJ2-7; D is unresolved. The CDR3 bases are TGTGCCAGCAGTGAAGCTGCCAGCGAGCAGTACTTC. Protein sequence: CASSEAASEQYF.